The text below deals with one T cell receptor beta chain. Its specificity is unknown. Looked up from germline, CDR1 is SNHLY and CDR2 is FYNNEI. Germline trimming cut 8 bases from V and 4 bases from J; bases unmatched to any gene: 3. The CDR3 totals 13 residues. This sample stems from a study of CD8 T cells in ankylosing spondylitis. Study-level points and caveats: The study identified a TCR beta motif of several highly homologous variants that appeared characteristic of ankylosing spondylitis blood.

Each CDR3 protein is one row after TCRdb ran MiXCR on the 5' RACE reads. The sample includes 350,000 to 450,000 distinct CDR3 sequences, 25% to 30% seen only once; the top ten take 0.75% to 0.9%. The sample was blood, either unsorted or a sorted T cell fraction (not recorded which). This chain links TRBV2 with TRBJ1-3, with 9 bases aligning to TRBD1. This TCR came from a male donor with ankylosing spondylitis. DNA of the CDR3: TGTGCCAGCCGGACAGGGGAAGGAAACACCATATATTTT. This encodes CASRTGEGNTIYF. The variable domain in full, completed from reference TRBV2 and TRBJ1-3, reads EPEVTQTPSHQVTQMGQEVILRCVPISNHLYFYWYRQILGQKVEFLVSFYNNEISEKSEIFDDQFSVERPDGSNFTLKIRSTKLEDSAMYFCASRTGEGNTIYFGEGSWLTVV.